The next 22 T cell receptor beta chains were all read from a single sample in a study of T cell responses to AZD1222 COVID-19 vaccine. Clones were sequenced by immunoSEQ multiplex PCR, and TCRdb holds only the in-frame ones, with some missing. The table lists about 85,000 clones, more than 70% of them singletons. The sample consisted of peripheral blood, taken on day 0 of AZD1222 vaccination. The receptors shown here come from an adult in good health.

In its sample, this clone was seen once. The rearrangement links TRBV18 to TRBJ2-2; D is undetermined. This CDR3 comprises 14 residues. V shed 0 bases and J shed 2 bases, with 4 bases lying between them. Germline V CDR1 and CDR2: KGHSH, LQKENI. CDR3 region: CASSPPDNTGELFF. Here the CDR3 DNA reads TGTGCCAGCTCACCACCGGACAACACCGGGGAGCTGTTTTTT. Combining the CDR3 with reference TRBV18 and TRBJ2-2 gives the whole variable domain NAGVMQNPRHLVRRRGQEARLRCSPMKGHSHVYWYRQLPEEGLKFMVYLQKENIIDESGMPKERFSAEFPKEGPSILRIQQVVRGDSAAYFCASSPPDNTGELFFGEGSRLTVL.

The chain uses TRBV4-1 and TRBJ1-5; 7 positions agree with TRBD1. V dropped 0 bases and J dropped 7; count of bases not matched to a gene: 9. Germline lookup yields CDR1 MGHRA and CDR2 YSYEKL. The length of the CDR3 is 16 residues. The CDR3 loop reads CASSQEGLGGGQPQHF. DNA of the CDR3: TGCGCCAGCAGCCAAGAGGGTTTAGGGGGCGGCCAGCCCCAGCATTTT.

This chain connects TRBV29-1 to TRBJ2-1; no clear D gene. The CDR3 has 15 residues. Trimming pared 3 bases from V and 1 base from J, leaving 13 bases between. CDR1 is SQVTM and CDR2 is ANQGSEA in the germline V gene. The CDR3 DNA follows: TGCAGCGTTGAGGGTTCACCCAGATCCTACAATGAGCAGTTCTTC. Its protein product is CSVEGSPRSYNEQFF.

J is TRBJ2-5 and V is TRBV18; 9 bases match TRBD2. Germline-derived CDR1 and CDR2 are KGHSH and LQKENI. This CDR3 region has 13 residues. Trimming cost V 4 bases and J 5 bases; bases outside gene matches: 2. CDR3 DNA: TGTGCCAGCTCACGGACTAGCGTGGAGACCCAGTACTTC. This sequence encodes CASSRTSVETQYF.

J is TRBJ2-2 and V is TRBV11-2; D is unclear. The V end lost 2 bases, the J end lost 2 bases, and 9 bases lay between the germline ends. Germline V lookup: CDR1 SGHAT, CDR2 FQNNGV. The CDR3 length is 15 residues. The CDR3 sequence: CASSLSPRNTGELFF. The CDR3 DNA reads TGTGCCAGCAGCTTATCGCCGAGAAACACCGGGGAGCTGTTTTTT.

This clone was found once. The chain employs TRBV28 and TRBJ2-7; D remains unclear. V shed 3 bases and J shed 2 bases, with 5 bases lying between them. This CDR3 has 12 residues. CDR1 is MDHEN and CDR2 is SYDVKM in the germline V gene. The CDR3 spells CASSFRPYEQYF. The CDR3 DNA reads TGTGCCAGCAGTTTTAGGCCCTACGAGCAGTACTTC.

J is TRBJ1-5 and V is TRBV19; D remains unclear. The CDR3 is made up of 14 amino acids. Germline-derived CDR1 and CDR2 are LNHDA and SQIVND (reference sequence). The V end lost 7 bases, the J end lost 7 bases, and 17 bases lay between the germline ends. This chain's CDR3 is CASTLGNSGQPQHF. In DNA, the CDR3 is TGTGCCAGTACCCTGGGGAACTCGGGGCAGCCCCAGCATTTT.

The chain recombines TRBV4-3 with TRBJ2-7; tentatively, D is TRBD2 (6 bases). CDR3 size: 13 residues. CDR1 is LGHNA, CDR2 YSLEER, per germline. V was trimmed by 4 bases and J by 5 bases, leaving 12 bases between them. CDR3 amino acids: CASSLGGADEQYF. The CDR3 DNA follows: TGCGCCAGCAGCCTTGGAGGGGCCGACGAGCAGTACTTC.

This chain uses TRBV3-1 (or the pseudogene TRBV3-2) with TRBJ2-3; D is unresolved. The V gene's germline CDR1 is LGHDT and CDR2 YNNKEL (reference sequence). The CDR3 spans 14 residues. Trimming removed 3 bases from V and 1 base from J, with 8 bases in between. The CDR3: CASSQLTGTDTQYF. The DNA for the CDR3 is TGTGCCAGCAGCCAGTTGACTGGCACAGATACGCAGTATTTT.

This chain joins TRBV14 and TRBJ1-5; 7 bases align to TRBD1. The germline V gene has CDR1 SGHDN and CDR2 FVKESK. The CDR3 extends over 15 amino acids. J gave up 1 base and V 1 base, and 1 base lay outside the gene matches. CDR3 protein: CASSQVTGSNQPQHF. The CDR3 coding sequence is TGTGCCAGCAGCCAAGTGACAGGGAGCAATCAGCCCCAGCATTTT.

The chain joins TRBV6-5 to TRBJ1-2, with a tentative D call TRBD1 (6 bases). Germline V gives CDR1 MNHEY, CDR2 SVGAGI. There are 15 residues in the CDR3. Trimming removed 0 bases from V and 6 bases from J, with 14 bases in between. CDR3 sequence reads: CASSYSYRVGHGYTF. For the CDR3, the DNA is TGTGCCAGCAGTTACTCATACAGGGTTGGACATGGCTACACCTTC.

This rearrangement joins TRBV30 to TRBJ1-4; a weak D match, TRBD1 (5 bases). Trimming took 5 bases from V and 10 from J, leaving 20 bases between them. CDR1 is GTSNPN and CDR2 is SVGIG in the germline V gene (reference sequence). The CDR3 length is 14 residues. CDR3 bases: TGTGCCTGGGCCTTGCCAGGTCGGGGGGGAAAACTGTTTTTT. Translated, it gives CAWALPGRGGKLFF. The entire variable domain, with the rest obtained from reference TRBV30 and TRBJ1-4, is as follows: SQTIHQWPATLVQPVGSPLSLECTVEGTSNPNLYWYRQAAGRGLQLLFYSVGIGQISSEVPQNLSASRPQDRQFILSSKKLLLSDSGFYLCAWALPGRGGKLFFGSGTQLSVL.

J is TRBJ2-2 and V is TRBV11-2; 12 bases are a match to TRBD2. CDR1 and CDR2 from the germline V gene are SGHAT and FQNNGV. The CDR3 consists of 16 residues. J gave up 7 bases and V 0 bases, and 3 bases lay outside the gene matches. CDR3 amino acids: CASSLDPSGRGGELFF. For the CDR3, the DNA is TGTGCCAGCAGCTTAGATCCTAGCGGGAGGGGCGGGGAGCTGTTTTTT. The full variable domain, rest sourced from reference TRBV11-2 and TRBJ2-2, is EAGVAQSPRYKIIEKRQSVAFWCNPISGHATLYWYQQILGQGPKLLIQFQNNGVVDDSQLPKDRFSAERLKGVDSTLKIQPAKLEDSAVYLCASSLDPSGRGGELFFGEGSRLTVL.

The chain employs TRBV30 and TRBJ1-2; D gene unclear. The CDR3 covers 13 residues. Germline values: CDR1 GTSNPN, CDR2 SVGIG (reference sequence). V was trimmed by 2 bases and J by 2 bases, leaving 9 bases between them. CDR3 DNA: TGTGCCTGGAGTATTTTAGGGAACTATGGCTACACCTTC. It is translated as CAWSILGNYGYTF.

This chain uses TRBV5-1 with TRBJ1-3; tentatively, D is TRBD1 (5 bases). The V gene lost 0 bases and the J gene lost 4 bases, with 17 bases spanning the gap. This CDR3 spans 17 amino acids. Germline V gene lookup returns CDR1 SGHRS and CDR2 YFSETQ. Here the CDR3 DNA reads TGCGCCAGCAGCTTGGATATAGGGCAGGGATACGGAAACACCATATATTTT. The encoded protein is CASSLDIGQGYGNTIYF.

The DNA of the CDR3 is TGTGCCAGCAGCTTAGTGGTCGGTAAAAGCTATAATTCACCCCTCCACTTT. Its protein is CASSLVVGKSYNSPLHF. The chain couples TRBV7-8 to TRBJ1-6; no firm D call. The germline CDR1 and CDR2 sequences are SGHVS and FQNEAQ. Between the trimmed V and J ends, which lost 1 base and 3 bases, there was a span of 13 bases. CDR3 length: 17 residues.

The V gene is TRBV5-5, the J gene TRBJ2-5; D remains unclear. Germline loops: CDR1 SGHKS, CDR2 YYEKEE (reference sequence). CDR3 length: 14 residues. V dropped 3 bases and J dropped 4 bases, with 13 bases sitting between them. The CDR3 DNA follows: TGTGCCAGCAGCTACGCATGGGAAACAGAGACCCAGTACTTC. Amino acids: CASSYAWETETQYF. Supplemented by reference TRBV5-5 and TRBJ2-5, the full variable domain reads DAGVTQSPTHLIKTRGQQVTLRCSPISGHKSVSWYQQVLGQGPQFIFQYYEKEERGRGNFPDRFSARQFPNYSSELNVNALLLGDSALYLCASSYAWETETQYFGPGTRLLVL.

The rearrangement links TRBV20-1 to TRBJ2-5; weak D call: TRBD2 (5 bases). The CDR3 contains 11 residues. The germline V gene has CDR1 DFQATT and CDR2 SNEGSKA (reference sequence). V was shortened by 7 bases and J by 3 bases, with 9 bases between the two germline ends. The CDR3 protein is CSGVREETQYF. CDR3 DNA: TGCAGTGGGGTGAGGGAAGAGACCCAGTACTTC.

The chain recombines TRBV5-1 with TRBJ1-1; 7 nucleotides match TRBD1. V lost 2 bases to trimming and J lost 3 bases; unmatched junction nucleotides: 7. This CDR3 has 15 amino acids. Germline V CDR1 and CDR2: SGHRS, YFSETQ. CDR3 region: CASSLPDRAHTEAFF. The DNA for the CDR3 is TGCGCCAGCAGCTTACCCGACAGGGCGCACACTGAAGCTTTCTTT. The whole variable domain, filled in from reference TRBV5-1 and TRBJ1-1, reads KAGVTQTPRYLIKTRGQQVTLSCSPISGHRSVSWYQQTPGQGLQFLFEYFSETQRNKGNFPGRFSGRQFSNSRSEMNVSTLELGDSALYLCASSLPDRAHTEAFFGQGTRLTVV.

V gene TRBV19 combines with J gene TRBJ1-1; 8 nucleotides line up with TRBD1. V was pared by 5 bases and J by 11 bases, with 10 bases of the junction left unmatched. CDR1 and CDR2 from the germline V gene are LNHDA and SQIVND (reference sequence). The CDR3 covers 13 residues. CDR3 region: CASSADRGTDAFF. DNA of the CDR3: TGTGCCAGTAGTGCAGACAGGGGTACGGATGCTTTCTTT.

The V and J genes are TRBV7-2 and TRBJ2-1, with 7 bases matching TRBD1. CDR1 is SGHTA, CDR2 FQGNSA, per germline. The length of the CDR3 is 19 residues. V dropped 2 bases and J dropped 7; count of bases not matched to a gene: 20. CDR3: CASSLLSGPTGKLGNEQFF. The DNA for the CDR3 is TGTGCCAGCAGCTTATTGTCCGGGCCGACAGGGAAACTGGGGAATGAGCAGTTCTTC.

In its sample, this clone was seen once. The V call is TRBV5-1, the J call TRBJ2-1; no definite D call. V was clipped by 1 base and J by 9 bases, with 5 bases between them. In germline, CDR1 is SGHRS, CDR2 YFSETQ. This CDR3 region has 11 residues. CDR3 in amino acids: CASSLQVEQFF. The CDR3 DNA reads as TGCGCCAGCAGCTTGCAGGTTGAGCAGTTCTTC.